This T cell receptor (beta chain) was sequenced in a study of T cell clonotyping in hematopoietic cell transplantation. This clone has a single count. The V and J ends lost 8 bases and 9 bases, in that order; junction bases with no gene match: 9. Germline CDR1 and CDR2: SGHNT and YENEEA. The CDR3 is 13 residues long. Time point reported: recipient sample about 28 days before transplant, after cytoreduction. Clones were sequenced by immunoSEQ multiplex PCR, and TCRdb holds only the in-frame ones, with some missing. The data show tens of thousands of clones, around 95% seen once. This clonotype originated in a man aged 35-49 years with chronic myeloid leukemia. Some clones in this sample may be carry-over from other donors' samples. Sequenced here: peripheral blood mononuclear cells, sampled before stem cell transplant. This chain connects TRBV11-3 to TRBJ2-1; TRBD2 matches at 8 bases. DNA of the CDR3: TGTGCCAGCGGGACTAGTCGGGTCGGTGAGCAGTTCTTC. This sequence encodes CASGTSRVGEQFF. Drawing the rest from reference TRBV11-3 and TRBJ2-1, the complete variable domain is EAGVVQSPRYKIIEKKQPVAFWCNPISGHNTLYWYLQNLGQGPELLIRYENEEAVDDSQLPKDRFSAERLKGVDSTLKIQPAELGDSAVYLCASGTSRVGEQFFGPGTRLTVL.